These 4 T cell receptor beta chains came from one sample sequenced in a study of T cells in localized non-small cell lung cancer. Generated by immunoSEQ multiplex PCR, the TCRdb table keeps only in-frame clones and is missing some. The sample lists over 1,400 clones, roughly 27% seen once, with under 25% in the top ten. This sample comprised normal lung tissue next to the tumor, obtained before any cancer treatment. All receptors come from a man between 40 and 69 years old with stage II squamous cell lung carcinoma.

This clone came up a few times. The rearrangement joins TRBV6-8 to TRBJ2-7; 10 nucleotides align to TRBD1. With 6 bases clipped from V and 5 bases from J, the junction kept 10 bases outside the gene matches. The CDR3 loop spans 15 amino acids. Looked up from germline, CDR1 is MNHGY and CDR2 is SAAAGT. The CDR3 loop is CASRYRDRGIDEQYF. The CDR3 coding sequence is TGTGCCAGCAGATACCGGGACAGGGGTATTGACGAGCAGTACTTC.

This chain links TRBV18 with TRBJ1-2; D possibly corresponds to TRBD1 (6 bases). This CDR3 contains 14 residues. Germline CDR1 and CDR2: KGHSH and LQKENI. V was clipped by 3 bases and J by 4 bases, with 12 bases between them. CDR3 region: CASSPSGATYGYTF. CDR3 coding DNA: TGTGCCAGCTCACCGTCAGGGGCCACCTATGGCTACACCTTC.

The table lists this clone with a few counts. This chain links TRBV11-3 with TRBJ1-4; 7 nucleotides line up with TRBD1. This CDR3 has 16 amino acids. Losses at the gene ends were 8 bases for V and 2 bases for J; bases not matched to a gene: 11. Germline V gives CDR1 SGHNT, CDR2 YENEEA. The chain's CDR3 is CASGGQPRSTNEKLFF. For the CDR3, the DNA is TGTGCCAGCGGGGGACAGCCCCGATCGACTAATGAAAAACTGTTTTTT.

This clone has more than one count but fewer than ten. This chain connects TRBV6-8 to TRBJ2-7; tentatively, D is TRBD2 (5 bases). The CDR3 spans 15 residues. CDR1 is MNHGY, CDR2 SAAAGT, per germline. The V and J ends lost 3 bases and 3 bases respectively, with 15 bases between them. The chain's CDR3 is CASSYPRSEGYEQYF. The CDR3 DNA follows: TGTGCCAGCAGTTATCCCCGCAGCGAGGGCTACGAGCAGTACTTC.